The next 18 T cell receptor beta chains were all read from a single sample in a study of cytomegalovirus exposure and HLA in healthy donors. Assay: immunoSEQ multiplex PCR; the TCRdb copy retains only in-frame clones and omits some. The table records 65,000 to 90,000 clones, around 95% of them present only once. Sequenced: PBMCs. Receptors were obtained from a man younger than 35 in good health and CMV-seronegative.

This chain links TRBV29-1 with TRBJ2-3; tentative D call: TRBD1 (6 bases). Trimming stripped 3 bases from V and 2 bases from J, with 18 bases between. From germline, CDR1 is SQVTM and CDR2 ANQGSEA. CDR3 length: 16 amino acids. The CDR3 nucleotides read TGCAGCGTTGACTTTTTGGGGGCCCCTCACACAGATACGCAGTATTTT. Translating it yields CSVDFLGAPHTDTQYF.

The rearrangement uses TRBV2 and TRBJ2-5, with D uncertain. Looked up from germline, CDR1 is SNHLY and CDR2 is FYNNEI. V was trimmed by 5 bases and J by 2 bases, leaving 9 bases between them. The length of the CDR3 is 13 residues. CDR3 nucleotides: TGTGCCAGCAGTCGGGTAATACAAGAGACCCAGTACTTC. It specifies CASSRVIQETQYF.

The chain couples TRBV4-3 to TRBJ2-2; D is uncertain. Germline CDR1 and CDR2: LGHNA and YSLEER. This CDR3 is 15 amino acids long. The ends were cut back, 4 bases at V and 5 bases at J, with 14 bases in the middle. The chain's CDR3 is CASSPYSPPTGELFF. Here the CDR3 DNA reads TGCGCCAGCAGCCCATACAGTCCTCCAACCGGGGAGCTGTTTTTT.

In nucleotides, the CDR3 is TGTGCCAGCAGTTTTTACCAGACCTCGGGTGGCTACACCTTC. Its protein product is CASSFYQTSGGYTF. V gene TRBV28 combines with J gene TRBJ1-2; no reliable D call. CDR3 size: 14 residues. V was cut by 3 bases and J by 7 bases, with 15 bases left in between. Germline CDR1 and CDR2: MDHEN and SYDVKM.

The chain has TRBV29-1 and TRBJ1-1; the D gene is possibly TRBD1 (6 bases). CDR1 is SQVTM, CDR2 ANQGSEA, per germline. The V end lost 6 bases, the J end lost 1 base, and 9 bases lay between the germline ends. The length of the CDR3 is 12 residues. The CDR3 nucleotides read TGCAGCGTCCTACAGGGGAACACTGAAGCTTTCTTT. Translation gives CSVLQGNTEAFF.

The genes are TRBV5-3 and TRBJ2-6, with unresolved D. TRBV5-3 is labeled an ORF, and its function is uncertain. This CDR3 is 19 amino acids long. Trimming left V 0 bases short and J 0 bases short, with 16 bases between. Here the CDR3 reads CARSLGHRIHSSGANVLTF. The CDR3 DNA reads TGTGCCAGAAGCTTGGGACACCGAATACACAGCTCTGGGGCCAACGTCCTGACTTTC.

The V call is TRBV30, the J call TRBJ1-1; D is unresolved. Trimming stripped 1 base from V and 4 bases from J, with 13 bases between. Germline lookup yields CDR1 GTSNPN and CDR2 SVGIG (reference sequence). The CDR3 totals 14 residues. The CDR3 protein is CAWSGGRSGTEAFF. CDR3 bases: TGTGCCTGGAGTGGAGGGCGGTCAGGCACTGAAGCTTTCTTT.

The chain couples TRBV6-5 to TRBJ1-2; 8 nucleotides line up with TRBD1. The CDR3 is 13 residues long. Per germline, CDR1 MNHEY and CDR2 SVGAGI. The V segment lost 4 bases and the J segment 5 bases; nucleotides outside the gene matches: 3. CDR3 amino acids: CASSSDRVYGYTF. The CDR3 nucleotides read TGTGCCAGCAGTTCGGACAGGGTGTATGGCTACACCTTC.

The chain has TRBV19 and TRBJ2-2; no firm D call. Between the trimmed V and J ends, which lost 5 bases and 4 bases, there was a span of 5 bases. Germline CDR1 and CDR2: LNHDA and SQIVND (reference sequence). This CDR3 comprises 12 residues. CDR3 bases: TGTGCCAGTAGTCCCGTCACCGGGGAGCTGTTTTTT. Translated: CASSPVTGELFF.

V is TRBV5-1 and J is TRBJ2-2; TRBD1 aligns across 7 bases. Germline V gene data show CDR1 as SGHRS and CDR2 as YFSETQ. Germline trimming cut 4 bases from V and 2 bases from J; bases unmatched to any gene: 11. This CDR3 has 17 residues. The CDR3 DNA reads as TGCGCCAGCAGCCAGGGCCGGACAGGCCCCAACACCGGGGAGCTGTTTTTT. This codes for CASSQGRTGPNTGELFF. Combining the CDR3 with reference TRBV5-1 and TRBJ2-2 gives the whole variable domain KAGVTQTPRYLIKTRGQQVTLSCSPISGHRSVSWYQQTPGQGLQFLFEYFSETQRNKGNFPGRFSGRQFSNSRSEMNVSTLELGDSALYLCASSQGRTGPNTGELFFGEGSRLTVL.

The V and J genes are TRBV30 and TRBJ1-5, with unresolved D. The CDR3 sequence is 15 residues long. V lost 0 bases and J lost 4, with 13 bases in between. Germline assignment: CDR1 GTSNPN and CDR2 SVGIG (reference sequence). The DNA for the CDR3 is TGTGCCTGGAGTGTAGGCCAGGCCCCGAATCAGCCCCAGCATTTT. Amino acid sequence: CAWSVGQAPNQPQHF.

The rearrangement uses TRBV2 and TRBJ1-5, with D unresolved. The V gene lost 4 bases and the J gene lost 5 bases, with 9 bases spanning the gap. The CDR3 is 13 residues long. Germline CDR1 and CDR2: SNHLY and FYNNEI. The CDR3 sequence is CASSVEGDQPQHF. CDR3 in DNA: TGTGCCAGCAGTGTGGAGGGAGATCAGCCCCAGCATTTT.

CDR3 in amino acids: CASSLFGLSGETQYF. For the CDR3, the DNA is TGTGCCAGCAGTTTATTTGGCCTCTCCGGGGAGACCCAGTACTTC. V usage is TRBV27 and J usage is TRBJ2-5; D remains ambiguous. The V and J ends lost 1 base and 5 bases respectively, with 14 bases between them. CDR3 length: 15 amino acids. Germline V CDR1 and CDR2: MNHEY, SMNVEV (reference sequence).

The chain has TRBV28 and TRBJ1-4, with D possibly matching TRBD1 (6 bases). Germline CDR1 reads MDHEN; CDR2 reads SYDVKM. The CDR3 extends over 14 amino acids. The ends were cut back, 6 bases at V and 6 bases at J, with 14 bases in the middle. The CDR3 is CASSLGGEDEKLFF. CDR3 nucleotide sequence: TGTGCCAGCAGCCTAGGGGGAGAGGATGAAAAACTGTTTTTT.

This clone occurred a few times. The CDR3 DNA reads TGTGCCAGCAGTGATGCTAGCGGGGGGGCAAATGAGCAGTTCTTC. It specifies CASSDASGGANEQFF. This chain connects TRBV11-3 to TRBJ2-1, with TRBD2 matching 12 bases. The germline gives CDR1 SGHNT, CDR2 YENEEA. The CDR3 spans 15 residues. V lost 6 bases to trimming and J lost 7 bases; unmatched junction nucleotides: 7.

V gene TRBV28 combines with J gene TRBJ1-4; D unresolved. With 6 bases removed from V and 6 bases from J, the gap between germline ends came to 5 bases. The germline V gene has CDR1 MDHEN and CDR2 SYDVKM. This CDR3 comprises 11 residues. Written as DNA, the CDR3 is TGTGCCAGCAGCGTATATGAAAAACTGTTTTTT. It specifies CASSVYEKLFF.

V usage is TRBV30 and J usage is TRBJ1-5; D unresolved. The CDR3 is 14 amino acids. V was trimmed by 2 bases and J by 3 bases, leaving 11 bases between them. Germline V gene data show CDR1 as GTSNPN and CDR2 as SVGIG (reference sequence). Here the CDR3 DNA reads TGTGCCTGGAGTAGGTGGGGAGTCAATCAGCCCCAGCATTTT. It specifies CAWSRWGVNQPQHF.

The chain uses TRBV9 and TRBJ1-2; 11 bases are shared with TRBD1. Germline CDR1 and CDR2: SGDLS and YYNGEE. This CDR3 comprises 17 residues. Germline trimming cut 4 bases from V and 7 bases from J; bases unmatched to any gene: 15. The CDR3 region has the DNA TGTGCCAGCAGCCCCCGGACAGGGGGCGTTAGGTTCGGTGGCTACACCTTC. This encodes CASSPRTGGVRFGGYTF.